This T cell receptor beta chain was found in a study of cytomegalovirus exposure and HLA in healthy donors. Use of 60 Vbeta and 13 Jbeta primers characterized the PCR. The data were produced by immunoSEQ multiplex PCR, yet TCRdb's version contains in-frame clones alone and is incomplete. The data hold 150,000 to 200,000 clones, with around 77% observed a single time. Donors were nominally healthy when sampled, though unrecorded immune exposures were likely. Study-wide results and limits: According to an earlier analysis, most TCR beta V segments yielded productive rearrangements about 87% or about 30% of the time.

Remarks on this clone: Its antigen is unidentified.

Germline V gene lookup returns CDR1 MDHEN and CDR2 SYDVKM. The CDR3 contains 16 residues. Losses at the gene ends were 10 bases for V and 6 bases for J; bases not matched to a gene: 18. Material: PBMCs. This chain links TRBV28 with TRBJ1-2, with 9 bases fitting TRBD1. The TCR sequence derives from a man aged 25 to 45 in good health and CMV-seronegative. CDR3 sequence reads: CATIQAGTGNRHGYTF. The DNA of the CDR3 is TGTGCCACCATCCAGGCCGGGACAGGGAATCGTCATGGCTACACCTTC.